Below, 18 T cell receptor beta chains from the same sample are listed, as sequenced in a study of blood T cell repertoires in COVID-19. TCRdb keeps only in-frame clones here, not all; method: immunoSEQ multiplex PCR. The table includes some 190,000 clones, roughly 85% detected once. The sample consisted of peripheral blood. These receptors came from a human donor with active or convalescent COVID-19. The donor label of this sample is uncertain.

The rearrangement joins TRBV11-2 to TRBJ2-5; 9 bases agree with TRBD2. J gave up 4 bases and V 4 bases, and 10 bases lay outside the gene matches. The CDR3 sequence is 16 residues long. Germline V gene sequence: CDR1 SGHAT, CDR2 FQNNGV. CDR3: CASSWGPAGGSETQYF. CDR3 DNA: TGTGCCAGCAGCTGGGGGCCCGCGGGGGGGTCAGAGACCCAGTACTTC.

The V gene is TRBV28, the J gene TRBJ1-3, with a tentative D call TRBD1 (6 bases). Trimming cost V 6 bases and J 0 bases, with 15 bases left between them. Per the germline V gene, CDR1 is MDHEN and CDR2 is SYDVKM. There are 16 residues in the CDR3. The CDR3 bases are TGTGCCAGCAGCCTTGGACAGACGTACTCTGGAAACACCATATATTTT. This sequence encodes CASSLGQTYSGNTIYF.

The genes are TRBV27 and TRBJ1-1; 8 bases align to TRBD1. CDR1 is MNHEY and CDR2 is SMNVEV in the germline V gene (reference sequence). The J segment lost 4 bases and the V segment lost 4 bases, leaving 2 bases of the junction unmatched. The CDR3 contains 13 residues. CDR3 nucleotide sequence: TGTGCCAGCAGTTCGACAGGGGTCACTGAAGCTTTCTTT. This sequence encodes CASSSTGVTEAFF.

This clone was detected only once. The rearrangement uses TRBV5-1 and TRBJ2-1; 7 bases align to TRBD1. The V gene's germline CDR1 is SGHRS and CDR2 YFSETQ. The CDR3 runs to 14 residues. Trimming took 5 bases from V and 5 from J; bases not matched to a gene: 7. The CDR3 protein is CASRDGQAHNEQFF. The CDR3 DNA sequence: TGCGCCAGCAGAGATGGACAGGCCCACAATGAGCAGTTCTTC.

This clone was detected only once. V is TRBV29-1 and J is TRBJ2-5, with D maybe TRBD2 (7 bases). V gave up 3 bases and J gave up 4 bases, with 24 bases separating them. The CDR3 runs 17 residues. The V gene's germline CDR1 is SQVTM and CDR2 ANQGSEA. In DNA form, the CDR3 reads TGCAGCGTTGACCAGACTAGCTTCGGGGGCCAGTTAGAGACCCAGTACTTC. Residues: CSVDQTSFGGQLETQYF.

The rearrangement links TRBV9 to TRBJ2-3; D possibly corresponds to TRBD1 (6 bases). There are 15 residues in the CDR3. V was pared by 0 bases and J by 5 bases, with 13 bases between. CDR1 is SGDLS, CDR2 YYNGEE, per germline. CDR3 coding DNA: TGTGCCAGCAGCGTAGGATGGGGGCTTATAGATACGCAGTATTTT. The encoded protein is CASSVGWGLIDTQYF. Drawing the rest from reference TRBV9 and TRBJ2-3, the complete variable domain is DSGVTQTPKHLITATGQRVTLRCSPRSGDLSVYWYQQSLDQGLQFLIQYYNGEERAKGNILERFSAQQFPDLHSELNLSSLELGDSALYFCASSVGWGLIDTQYFGPGTRLTVL.

The chain is built from TRBV6-5 and TRBJ2-5, with TRBD2 matching 9 bases. J was trimmed by 5 bases and V by 2 bases; bases with no gene match: 3. The CDR3 extends over 14 amino acids. Germline lookup yields CDR1 MNHEY and CDR2 SVGAGI. In DNA, the CDR3 is TGTGCCAGCAGTTACCGTACTAGCGGGGAGACCCAGTACTTC. Translated: CASSYRTSGETQYF.

The CDR3: CASSHVLVNTGELFF. Written as DNA, the CDR3 is TGTGCCAGCAGCCATGTCCTAGTTAACACCGGGGAGCTGTTTTTT. This chain uses TRBV3-1 (or the pseudogene TRBV3-2) with TRBJ2-2; the D is unclear. In germline, CDR1 is LGHDT, CDR2 YNNKEL (reference sequence). The germline V and J ends were trimmed by 3 bases and 2 bases, with 10 bases remaining between them. This CDR3 has 15 amino acids.

The V call is TRBV5-1, the J call TRBJ2-7; 8 bases are a match to TRBD2. Germline CDR1 and CDR2: SGHRS and YFSETQ. J was trimmed by 2 bases and V by 3 bases; bases with no gene match: 7. This CDR3 region has 15 residues. The CDR3 here is CASSSNSGGPYEQYF. CDR3 in DNA: TGCGCCAGCAGCTCTAACTCGGGGGGGCCCTACGAGCAGTACTTC.

This clone was counted only a few times. The V gene is TRBV4-3, the J gene TRBJ2-1; 7 bases are shared with TRBD2. The CDR3 runs 15 residues. In germline, CDR1 is LGHNA, CDR2 YSLEER. V gave up 3 bases and J gave up 2 bases; unmatched junction bases: 4. The CDR3 reads CASSQLAGAYNEQFF. Written as DNA, the CDR3 is TGCGCCAGCAGCCAGCTGGCGGGGGCCTACAATGAGCAGTTCTTC.

The chain links TRBV24-1 to TRBJ2-1; D is perhaps TRBD2 (6 bases). V dropped 4 bases and J dropped 0 bases, with 15 bases sitting between them. This CDR3 is 17 amino acids long. Germline CDR1 KGHDR, CDR2 SFDVKD. The CDR3 sequence: CATSDSTGVSSYNEQFF. The CDR3 nucleotides read TGTGCCACCAGTGACTCTACGGGGGTCAGCTCCTACAATGAGCAGTTCTTC.

The genes are TRBV30 and TRBJ1-2; perhaps TRBD1 as D (5 bases). This CDR3 has 13 amino acids. CDR1 and CDR2 (germline): GTSNPN, SVGIG (reference sequence). Deletions cut 0 bases from V and 4 bases from J, with 9 bases between. DNA of the CDR3: TGTGCCTGGAGTGTTCAGGGAATCTATGGCTACACCTTC. Translated, it gives CAWSVQGIYGYTF.

The J gene is TRBJ2-7, the V gene TRBV27; 9 nucleotides line up with TRBD1. The length of the CDR3 is 13 residues. V trimming: 6 bases; J trimming: 5 bases; junction bases outside the gene matches: 5. CDR1 is MNHEY, CDR2 SMNVEV, per germline (reference sequence). As DNA, the CDR3 is TGTGCCAGCAGGAGACAGGGGGTGGACGAGCAGTACTTC. This sequence encodes CASRRQGVDEQYF.

The V call is TRBV27, the J call TRBJ2-5; D may be TRBD1 (6 bases). The CDR3 runs to 15 residues. The V end was cut by 5 bases, the J end by 9 bases, with 22 bases between. Looked up from germline, CDR1 is MNHEY and CDR2 is SMNVEV (reference sequence). This CDR3 reads CASSPAGTLKGAQYF. The CDR3 DNA reads as TGTGCCAGCAGTCCGGCCGGGACATTGAAAGGGGCCCAGTACTTC.

The chain couples TRBV7-7 to TRBJ1-4; no clear D. The CDR3 runs 16 residues. In germline, CDR1 is SSHAT, CDR2 FNYEAQ (reference sequence). V shed 1 base and J shed 4 bases, with 13 bases lying between them. The CDR3, as DNA: TGTGCCAGCAGCTTAGGTAGCACCCGGAGTAATGAAAAACTGTTTTTT. Protein sequence: CASSLGSTRSNEKLFF.

V and J are TRBV5-3 and TRBJ2-1; TRBD2 matches 8 bases. TRBV5-3 is an ORF, with its function uncertain. There are 17 residues in the CDR3. V was clipped by 6 bases and J by 6 bases; unmatched bases: 17. This CDR3 reads CARIPGCGRRWGNEQFF. Here the CDR3 DNA reads TGTGCCAGAATTCCGGGGTGCGGGAGGCGTTGGGGCAATGAGCAGTTCTTC.

This clone was observed once. V gene TRBV19 combines with J gene TRBJ2-1; perhaps TRBD2 as D (6 bases). The V end lost 2 bases, the J end lost 5 bases, and 10 bases lay between the germline ends. Germline CDR1 is LNHDA and CDR2 is SQIVND (reference sequence). This CDR3 comprises 14 residues. CDR3 sequence (DNA): TGTGCCAGTAGTATAATTGCGGGGAACAATGAGCAGTTCTTC. Translation: CASSIIAGNNEQFF. Complete variable domain (other parts from reference TRBV19 and TRBJ2-1): DGGITQSPKYLFRKEGQNVTLSCEQNLNHDAMYWYRQDPGQGLRLIYYSQIVNDFQKGDIAEGYSVSREKKESFPLTVTSAQKNPTAFYLCASSIIAGNNEQFFGPGTRLTVL.

The chain has TRBV5-1 and TRBJ2-5, with a tentative D call TRBD1 (5 bases). Trimming left V 5 bases short and J 1 base short, with 15 bases between. CDR1 SGHRS and CDR2 YFSETQ come from the germline V gene. The CDR3 loop spans 15 amino acids. CDR3 DNA: TGCGCCAGCAGTACCGGGTCAGGGCCCCAAGAGACCCAGTACTTC. Its protein is CASSTGSGPQETQYF.